The sequence of this T cell receptor (beta chain) was determined in a study of blood T cell repertoires in COVID-19. The CDR3 length is 13 residues. V was clipped by 6 bases and J by 0 bases, with 6 bases between them. Researchers sorted participants into cohorts using their self-reported clinical history. This clone was recorded a few times. Repertoires were generated with immunoSEQ multiplex PCR, while TCRdb's copy carries only in-frame clones and drops some. Among approximately 240,000 clones, roughly 87% were seen once, and the ten largest hold about 6%. This chain joins TRBV12-3 or TRBV12-4 and TRBJ1-5; D gene unclear. The source of this sequence is a woman aged 30 to 39 with acute COVID-19. What was sequenced was PBMCs or T cells enriched from blood (not recorded which). The CDR3 reads CASRSSSNQPQHF. The CDR3 nucleotides are TGTGCCAGCAGGTCATCTAGCAATCAGCCCCAGCATTTT.